This T cell receptor (beta chain) is from a study of T cell responses to AZD1222 COVID-19 vaccine. Overall study: Second-dose intervals of approximately 4 or approximately 12 weeks were pooled.

In this sample, this clone turned up once. The antigen remains undetermined. One junction end does not reproduce the germline sequence, and a read error may be involved. Germline V gene sequence: CDR1 LGHNA, CDR2 YSLEER. This CDR3 has 18 amino acids. Study-level results: Spike-specific TCR repertoires showed rising breadth and depth after two AZD1222 doses.

Sequencing used immunoSEQ multiplex PCR; TCRdb keeps in-frame clones, though not all of them. The repertoire holds approximately 140,000 clones, with more than 70% as singletons. This rearrangement joins TRBV4-3 to TRBJ2-6; D is possibly TRBD1 or TRBD2 (5 bases each). The source material was peripheral blood, sampled on day 0 of AZD1222 vaccination. This clonotype originated in an adult in good health. The CDR3 is CASSEEGQLLSGANVLTF. The CDR3, as DNA: TGCGCCAGCAGCGAAGAGGGGCAGTTACTATCTGGGGCCAACGTCCTGACTTTC.